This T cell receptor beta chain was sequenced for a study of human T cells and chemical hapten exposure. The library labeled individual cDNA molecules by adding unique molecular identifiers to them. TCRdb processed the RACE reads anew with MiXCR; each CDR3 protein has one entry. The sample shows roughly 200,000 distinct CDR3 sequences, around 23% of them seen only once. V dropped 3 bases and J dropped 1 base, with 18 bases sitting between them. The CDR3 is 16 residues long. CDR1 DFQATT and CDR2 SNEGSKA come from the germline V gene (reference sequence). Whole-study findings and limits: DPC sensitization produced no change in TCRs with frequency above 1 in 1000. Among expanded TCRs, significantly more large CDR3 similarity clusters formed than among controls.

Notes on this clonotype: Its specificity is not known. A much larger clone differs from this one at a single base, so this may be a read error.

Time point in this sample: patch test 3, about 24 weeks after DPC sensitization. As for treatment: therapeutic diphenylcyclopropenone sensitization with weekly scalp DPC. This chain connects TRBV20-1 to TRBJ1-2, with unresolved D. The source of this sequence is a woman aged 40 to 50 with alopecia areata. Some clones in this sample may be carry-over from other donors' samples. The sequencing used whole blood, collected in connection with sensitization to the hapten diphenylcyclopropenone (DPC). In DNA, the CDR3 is TGCAGTGCTAGCAACCTACTCTGGGTCGATAACTATGGCTACACCTTC. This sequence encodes CSASNLLWVDNYGYTF.